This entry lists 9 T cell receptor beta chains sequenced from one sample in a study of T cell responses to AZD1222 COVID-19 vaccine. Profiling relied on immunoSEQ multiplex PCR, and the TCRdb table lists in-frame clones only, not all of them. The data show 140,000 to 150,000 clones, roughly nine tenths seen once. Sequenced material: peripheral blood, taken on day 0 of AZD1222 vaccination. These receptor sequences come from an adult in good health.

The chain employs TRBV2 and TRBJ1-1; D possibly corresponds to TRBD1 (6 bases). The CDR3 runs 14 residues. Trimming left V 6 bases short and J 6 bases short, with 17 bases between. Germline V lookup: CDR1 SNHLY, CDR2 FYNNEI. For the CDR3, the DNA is TGTGCCAGCAGGGGGGGCAGCGGCTTGTCTGAAGCTTTCTTT. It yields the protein CASRGGSGLSEAFF.

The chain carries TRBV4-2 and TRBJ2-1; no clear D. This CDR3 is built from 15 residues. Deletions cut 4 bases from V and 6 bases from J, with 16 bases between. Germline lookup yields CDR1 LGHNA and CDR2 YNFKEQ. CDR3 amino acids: CASSPTPVSGNEQFF. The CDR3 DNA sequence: TGTGCCAGCAGCCCCACCCCCGTCTCCGGCAATGAGCAGTTCTTC.

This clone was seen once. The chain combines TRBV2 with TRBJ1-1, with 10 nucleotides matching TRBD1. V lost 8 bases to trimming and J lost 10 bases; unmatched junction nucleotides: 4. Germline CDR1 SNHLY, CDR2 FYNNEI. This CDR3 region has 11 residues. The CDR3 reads CASDRGRGAFF. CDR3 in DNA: TGTGCCAGCGACAGGGGGCGAGGAGCTTTCTTT.

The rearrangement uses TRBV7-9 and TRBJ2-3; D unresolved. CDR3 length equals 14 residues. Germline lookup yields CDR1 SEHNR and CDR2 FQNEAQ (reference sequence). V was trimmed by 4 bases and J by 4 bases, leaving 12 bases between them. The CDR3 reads CASSSNLRADTQYF. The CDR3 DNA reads TGTGCCAGCAGCTCAAATCTCCGTGCAGATACGCAGTATTTT.

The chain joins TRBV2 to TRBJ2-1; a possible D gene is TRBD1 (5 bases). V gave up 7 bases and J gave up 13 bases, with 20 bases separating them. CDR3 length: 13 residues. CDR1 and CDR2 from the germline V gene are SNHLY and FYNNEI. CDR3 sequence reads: CASTDSPGPKQFF. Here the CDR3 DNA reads TGTGCCAGCACTGACAGTCCGGGTCCGAAACAGTTCTTC. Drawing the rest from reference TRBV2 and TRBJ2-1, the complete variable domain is EPEVTQTPSHQVTQMGQEVILRCVPISNHLYFYWYRQILGQKVEFLVSFYNNEISEKSEIFDDQFSVERPDGSNFTLKIRSTKLEDSAMYFCASTDSPGPKQFFGPGTRLTVL.

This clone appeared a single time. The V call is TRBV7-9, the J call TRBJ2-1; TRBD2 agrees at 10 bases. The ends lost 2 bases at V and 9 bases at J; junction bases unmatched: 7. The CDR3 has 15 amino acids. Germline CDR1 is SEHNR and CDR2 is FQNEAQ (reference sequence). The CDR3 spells CASSLRLAGDTEQFF. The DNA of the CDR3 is TGTGCCAGCAGCTTAAGGCTAGCGGGAGACACTGAGCAGTTCTTC.

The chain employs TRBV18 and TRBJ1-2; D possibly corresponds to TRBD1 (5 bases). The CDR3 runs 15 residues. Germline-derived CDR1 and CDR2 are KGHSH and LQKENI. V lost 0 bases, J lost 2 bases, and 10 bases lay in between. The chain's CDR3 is CASSPPTDPNYGYTF. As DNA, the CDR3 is TGTGCCAGCTCACCACCGACAGATCCCAACTATGGCTACACCTTC.

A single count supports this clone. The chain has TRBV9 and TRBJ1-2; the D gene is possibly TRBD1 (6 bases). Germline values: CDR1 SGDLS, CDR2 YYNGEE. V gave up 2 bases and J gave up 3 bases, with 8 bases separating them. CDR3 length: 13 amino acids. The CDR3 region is CASSVNRDYGYTF. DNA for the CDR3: TGTGCCAGCAGCGTGAACAGGGACTATGGCTACACCTTC.

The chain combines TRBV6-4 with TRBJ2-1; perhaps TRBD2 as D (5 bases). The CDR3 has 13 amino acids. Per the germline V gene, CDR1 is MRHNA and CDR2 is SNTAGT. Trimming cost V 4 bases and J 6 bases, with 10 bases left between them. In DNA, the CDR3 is TGTGCCAGCAGTGTCCTCGCGGGCAATGAGCAGTTCTTC. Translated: CASSVLAGNEQFF.